This TCR beta chain was identified during a study of blood T cell repertoires in COVID-19. The wider study: Researchers got acute and convalescent COVID-19 samples from the United States, Italy and Spain. PBMCs, B-cell-depleted T cells, or T cells provided the cDNA or gDNA that made up the material.

Per germline, CDR1 SQVTM and CDR2 ANQGSEA. V lost 3 bases and J 3 bases, leaving 8 bases between the germline ends. This CDR3 contains 12 residues. Original methodology: Estimation of nucleated cell counts relied on the amplification of reference gene primers. Assay used: immunoSEQ multiplex PCR; TCRdb lists only in-frame clones, some missing. That table supplies the V and J calls and clone size; D and trimming were determined from the DNA. The repertoire holds about 200,000 clones, with approximately 87% as singletons. Input material: peripheral blood. This clonotype was obtained from a woman in her 70s with acute or convalescent COVID-19. The V call is TRBV29-1, the J call TRBJ1-1; tentative D call: TRBD1 (5 bases). CDR3 DNA: TGCAGCGTTGATCAAGGGGACACTGAAGCTTTCTTT. It is translated as CSVDQGDTEAFF.